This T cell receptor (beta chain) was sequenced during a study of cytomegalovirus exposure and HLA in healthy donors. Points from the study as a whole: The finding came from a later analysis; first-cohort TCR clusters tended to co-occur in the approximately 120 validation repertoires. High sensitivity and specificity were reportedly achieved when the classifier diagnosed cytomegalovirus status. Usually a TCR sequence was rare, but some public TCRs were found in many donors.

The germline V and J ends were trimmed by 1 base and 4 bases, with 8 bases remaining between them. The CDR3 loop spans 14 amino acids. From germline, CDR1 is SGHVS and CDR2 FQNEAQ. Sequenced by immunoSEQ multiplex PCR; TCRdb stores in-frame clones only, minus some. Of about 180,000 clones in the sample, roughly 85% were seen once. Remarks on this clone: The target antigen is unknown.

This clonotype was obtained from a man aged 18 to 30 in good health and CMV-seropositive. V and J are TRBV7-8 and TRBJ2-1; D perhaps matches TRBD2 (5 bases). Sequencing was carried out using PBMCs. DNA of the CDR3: TGTGCCAGCAGCTTAGACGGGGTTTACAATGAGCAGTTCTTC. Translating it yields CASSLDGVYNEQFF.